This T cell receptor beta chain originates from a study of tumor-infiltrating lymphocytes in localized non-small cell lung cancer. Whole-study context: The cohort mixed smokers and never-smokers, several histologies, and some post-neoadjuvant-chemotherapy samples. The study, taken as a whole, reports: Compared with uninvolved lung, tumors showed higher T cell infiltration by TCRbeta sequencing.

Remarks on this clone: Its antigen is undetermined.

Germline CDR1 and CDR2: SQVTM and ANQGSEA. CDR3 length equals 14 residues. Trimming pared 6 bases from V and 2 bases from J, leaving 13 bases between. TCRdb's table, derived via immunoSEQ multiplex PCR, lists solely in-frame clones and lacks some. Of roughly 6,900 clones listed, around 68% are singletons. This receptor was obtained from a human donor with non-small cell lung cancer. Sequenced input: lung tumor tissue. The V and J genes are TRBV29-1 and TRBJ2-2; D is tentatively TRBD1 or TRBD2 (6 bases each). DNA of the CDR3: TGCAGCGTCCCAAAGGGGGGAAACACCGGGGAGCTGTTTTTT. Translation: CSVPKGGNTGELFF.